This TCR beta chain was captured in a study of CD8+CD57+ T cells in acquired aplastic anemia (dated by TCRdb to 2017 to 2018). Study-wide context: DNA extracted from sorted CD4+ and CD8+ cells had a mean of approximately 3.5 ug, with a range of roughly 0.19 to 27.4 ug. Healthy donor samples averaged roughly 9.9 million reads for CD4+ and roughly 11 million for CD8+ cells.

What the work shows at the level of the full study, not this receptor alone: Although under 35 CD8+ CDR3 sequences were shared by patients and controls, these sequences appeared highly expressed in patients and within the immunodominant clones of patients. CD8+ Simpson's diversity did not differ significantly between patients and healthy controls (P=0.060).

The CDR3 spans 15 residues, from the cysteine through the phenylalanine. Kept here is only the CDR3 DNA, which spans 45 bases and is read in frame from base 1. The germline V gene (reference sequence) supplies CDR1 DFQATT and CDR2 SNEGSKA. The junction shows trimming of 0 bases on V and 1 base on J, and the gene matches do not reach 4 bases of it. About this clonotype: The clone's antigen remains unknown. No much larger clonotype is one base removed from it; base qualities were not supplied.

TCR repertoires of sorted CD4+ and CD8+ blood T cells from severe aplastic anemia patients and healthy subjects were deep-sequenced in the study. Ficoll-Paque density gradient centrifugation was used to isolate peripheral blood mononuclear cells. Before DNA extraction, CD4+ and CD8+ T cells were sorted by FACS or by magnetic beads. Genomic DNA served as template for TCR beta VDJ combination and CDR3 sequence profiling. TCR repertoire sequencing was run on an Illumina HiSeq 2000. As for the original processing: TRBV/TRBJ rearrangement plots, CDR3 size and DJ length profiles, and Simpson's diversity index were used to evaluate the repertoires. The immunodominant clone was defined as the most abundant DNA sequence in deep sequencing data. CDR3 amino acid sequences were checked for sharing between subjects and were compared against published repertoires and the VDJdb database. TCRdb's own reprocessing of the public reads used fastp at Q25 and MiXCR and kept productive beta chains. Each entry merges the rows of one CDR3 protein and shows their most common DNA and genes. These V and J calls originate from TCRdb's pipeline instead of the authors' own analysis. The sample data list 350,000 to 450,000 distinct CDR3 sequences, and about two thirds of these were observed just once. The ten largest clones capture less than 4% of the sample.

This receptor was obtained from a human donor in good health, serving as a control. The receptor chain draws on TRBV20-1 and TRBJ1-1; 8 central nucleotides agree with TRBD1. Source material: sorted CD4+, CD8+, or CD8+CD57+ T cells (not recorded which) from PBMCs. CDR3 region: CSARDPGQGNTEAFF. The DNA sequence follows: TGCAGTGCTAGAGATCCAGGACAGGGGAACACTGAAGCTTTCTTT.